The present TCR beta chain was sequenced within a study of blood T cells in healthy people across ages. A sample-barcoded 5' primer and a J-beta primer mix were used in a second PCR of roughly 7 to 11 cycles. TCRdb itself ran the 5' RACE reads through MiXCR, one entry per CDR3 protein. The sample comprises some 1,000,000 distinct CDR3 sequences, almost 25% of which are singletons, and about 0.69% rests with the top ten. Study-wide results and limits: It was the long-lived donors that had more naive CD4+ cells and higher diversity than aged donors.

The CDR3 extends over 16 amino acids. Germline V lookup: CDR1 SEHNR, CDR2 FQNEAQ (reference sequence). This clonotype has only a few counts. Its antigen is not identified. The sample also formed part of further work on T cells of mothers and their children.

The sample taken for sequencing was blood. The sequence derives from a girl under 10 years old in good health. The chain couples TRBV7-9 to TRBJ2-5, with 7 bases aligning to TRBD1. The DNA end lines up better with TRBJ2-7; the J call may be wrong. The CDR3 DNA reads TGTGCCAGCAGCTTAGCGCGAGGGGGCGCGGATAGCGAGCAGTACTTC. Amino acid sequence: CASSLARGGADSEQYF.